Presented here are 30 T cell receptor beta chains from one specimen sequenced in a study of T cell repertoires in cytomegalovirus infection. Each CDR3 protein gets one entry after TCRdb re-called the reads with MiXCR. Here the sample spans around 770,000 distinct CDR3 sequences, roughly 29% being singletons. Their antigens remain unidentified. This material consisted of cultured CD8+ T cells from PBMCs, taken from culture after CMV antigen stimulation. These TCRs come from a human donor in good health (CMV status not recorded). Some clones in this sample may be carry-over from other donors' samples.

The gene calls are TRBV28 and TRBJ2-7; TRBD1 aligns across 8 bases. Germline loops: CDR1 MDHEN, CDR2 SYDVKM. This CDR3 is built from 14 residues. The junction had 10 bases not matched to a gene; V was cut back by 5 bases and J by 7 bases. The CDR3 is CASSPRGQAGEQYF. CDR3 coding DNA: TGTGCCAGCAGTCCTAGGGGACAGGCGGGGGAGCAGTACTTC.

This clonotype showed up just a few times. The chain employs TRBV4-2 and TRBJ1-5; TRBD1 agrees at 8 bases. Losses at the gene ends were 0 bases for V and 2 bases for J; bases not matched to a gene: 3. Looked up from germline, CDR1 is LGHNA and CDR2 is YNFKEQ. This CDR3 comprises 16 residues. DNA of the CDR3: TGTGCCAGCAGCCAAGAACTGGGACAGGGCAATCAGCCCCAGCATTTT. Protein sequence: CASSQELGQGNQPQHF.

This clonotype was observed a handful of times. The chain is built from TRBV4-3 and TRBJ2-3, with TRBD2 matching 7 bases. The CDR3 sequence is 18 residues long. Losses at the gene ends were 3 bases for V and 0 bases for J; bases not matched to a gene: 12. CDR1 and CDR2 (germline): LGHNA, YSLEER. The CDR3 region has the DNA TGCGCCAGCAGCCAGAGTACCTGGACTAGTTCTAGCACAGATACGCAGTATTTT. Translation gives CASSQSTWTSSSTDTQYF.

This clonotype has at least ten counts. The chain carries TRBV7-8 and TRBJ2-7, with 8 bases that match TRBD2. V gave up 1 base and J gave up 3 bases; unmatched junction bases: 5. Germline V CDR1 and CDR2: SGHVS, FQNEAQ. The CDR3 runs to 15 residues. The CDR3: CASSLELAVNYEQYV. The CDR3 DNA is TGTGCCAGCAGCTTAGAACTAGCGGTAAACTACGAGCAGTACGTC.

This clonotype has only one observation. This sequence joins TRBV20-1 and TRBJ2-3; 15 bases are a match to TRBD2. The CDR3 runs to 17 residues. Germline V lookup: CDR1 DFQATT, CDR2 SNEGSKA (reference sequence). V lost 5 bases and J lost 1; bases outside the gene matches: 7. The CDR3 protein is CSAPGGLAGGRTDTQYF. CDR3 coding DNA: TGCAGTGCTCCGGGGGGACTAGCGGGGGGTCGCACAGATACGCAGTATTTT.

This clonotype was observed a handful of times. CDR3 sequence reads: CAISVGGTGELFF. CDR3 bases: TGTGCCATCAGTGTAGGAGGGACCGGGGAGCTGTTTTTT. V usage is TRBV10-3 and J usage is TRBJ2-2; D perhaps matches TRBD2 (6 bases). Germline CDR1 and CDR2: ENHRY and SYGVKD. V lost 4 bases to trimming and J lost 5 bases, with 8 bases between them. The CDR3 totals 13 residues.

DNA for the CDR3: TGTGCCAGCAGCCGAACCGACAGGCCACGCTACGAGCAGTACTTC. Translating it yields CASSRTDRPRYEQYF. V usage is TRBV7-9 and J usage is TRBJ2-7; D is possibly TRBD1 (6 bases). The V end lost 5 bases, the J end lost 3 bases, and 17 bases lay between the germline ends. CDR1 is SEHNR, CDR2 FQNEAQ, per germline (reference sequence). The CDR3 sequence is 15 residues long.

This clonotype was counted between two and nine times. The chain employs TRBV5-1 and TRBJ2-4; D is possibly TRBD1 (6 bases). Trimming pared 0 bases from V and 0 bases from J, leaving 16 bases between. Germline lookup yields CDR1 SGHRS and CDR2 YFSETQ. The CDR3 extends over 18 amino acids. The CDR3 loop reads CASSLAGAGARAKNIQYF. In DNA, the CDR3 is TGCGCCAGCAGCTTGGCCGGGGCAGGGGCCCGAGCCAAAAACATTCAGTACTTC.

In regard to this clonotype: A clone one base away is much larger, so this may be a read error. The CDR3 sequence is CAAPGTAVSEANVLTF. The CDR3 coding sequence is TGTGCCGCACCCGGGACAGCCGTCTCTGAGGCCAACGTCCTGACTTTC. This chain connects TRBV12-3 or TRBV12-4 to TRBJ2-6; TRBD1 agrees at 7 bases. This CDR3 contains 16 residues.

The table lists this clonotype with a few counts. This chain joins TRBV12-3 or TRBV12-4 and TRBJ1-1; no definite D call. V was cut by 3 bases and J by 3 bases, with 20 bases left in between. This CDR3 comprises 17 residues. CDR3 sequence (DNA): TGTGCCAGCAGTTTTACCGGGCCTCAGGCCGGGGACACTGAAGCTTTCTTT. It codes for CASSFTGPQAGDTEAFF.

This clonotype turned up a few times. The CDR3 coding sequence is TGTGCCAGCGGGTTAGCGGGTCCGGATACGCAGTATTTT. Its translation: CASGLAGPDTQYF. The chain carries TRBV6-2 or TRBV6-3 and TRBJ2-3; 7 nucleotides align to TRBD2. From germline, CDR1 is MNHEY and CDR2 SVGEGT. V shed 8 bases and J 6 bases; nucleotides not matched to a gene: 8. The CDR3 loop spans 13 amino acids.

This clonotype was observed a handful of times. The gene calls are TRBV14 and TRBJ2-2; D unclear. V was trimmed by 0 bases and J by 3 bases, leaving 11 bases between them. The CDR3 sequence is 16 residues long. Germline-derived CDR1 and CDR2 are SGHDN and FVKESK. The CDR3 reads CASSQEEPGYTGELFF. CDR3 bases: TGTGCCAGCAGCCAAGAGGAGCCCGGATACACCGGGGAGCTGTTTTTT.

The genes are TRBV19 and TRBJ2-1, with TRBD1 matching over 8 bases. V lost 6 bases, J lost 3 bases, and 7 bases stayed unmatched. CDR3 length: 15 amino acids. Germline V gives CDR1 LNHDA, CDR2 SQIVND (reference sequence). The CDR3 reads CASSDRGGGYNEQFF. The CDR3 nucleotides are TGTGCCAGTAGCGACAGGGGAGGTGGCTACAATGAGCAGTTCTTC. The complete variable domain, with remaining parts taken from reference TRBV19 and TRBJ2-1, reads DGGITQSPKYLFRKEGQNVTLSCEQNLNHDAMYWYRQDPGQGLRLIYYSQIVNDFQKGDIAEGYSVSREKKESFPLTVTSAQKNPTAFYLCASSDRGGGYNEQFFGPGTRLTVL.

The V and J genes are TRBV6-2 or TRBV6-3 and TRBJ2-7, with 7 bases matching TRBD1. Germline trimming cut 6 bases from V and 6 bases from J; bases unmatched to any gene: 11. The CDR3 spans 14 residues. The germline V gene encodes CDR1 MNHEY and CDR2 SVGEGT. CDR3 DNA sequence: TGTGCCAGCAGCCCCTTGGGACAGCCCGGCGAGCAGTACGTC. The encoded protein is CASSPLGQPGEQYV.

With regard to this clonotype: The germline gene is not matched at one end of the junction; a read error may be the cause. This sequence joins TRBV7-9 and TRBJ1-1; perhaps TRBD1 as D (6 bases). From germline, CDR1 is SEHNR and CDR2 FQNEAQ (reference sequence). CDR3 length: 12 amino acids. The CDR3 DNA follows: TGTGCCAGCGGGGGGCTGGGGGCTGAAGTTTTCTTT. Its protein product is CASGGLGAEVFF.

This clonotype was seen more than once but under ten times. The chain uses TRBV28 and TRBJ1-5; D not certain. Germline lookup yields CDR1 MDHEN and CDR2 SYDVKM. The CDR3 sequence is 13 residues long. Between the trimmed V and J ends, which lost 1 base and 4 bases, there was a span of 5 bases. The CDR3 protein is CASSLSHNQPQHF. CDR3 nucleotide sequence: TGTGCCAGCAGTTTATCCCATAATCAGCCCCAGCATTTT. Full variable domain (outside the CDR3, taken from reference TRBV28 and TRBJ1-5): DVKVTQSSRYLVKRTGEKVFLECVQDMDHENMFWYRQDPGLGLRLIYFSYDVKMKEKGDIPEGYSVSREKKERFSLILESASTNQTSMYLCASSLSHNQPQHFGDGTRLSIL.

This clonotype was detected ten times or more. The CDR3, as DNA: TGTGCCAGCAGCCCCCGCCCAGGGACAATCCAAGAGACCCAGTACTTC. Translating gives CASSPRPGTIQETQYF. The chain has TRBV7-2 and TRBJ2-5, with D possibly being TRBD1 (6 bases). The CDR3 loop spans 16 amino acids. The V and J ends lost 5 bases and 1 base respectively, with 17 bases between them. Germline V lookup: CDR1 SGHTA, CDR2 FQGNSA.

A few counts support this clonotype. This chain links TRBV12-3 or TRBV12-4 with TRBJ1-1, with unresolved D. Trimming pared 7 bases from V and 1 base from J, leaving 7 bases between. The CDR3 contains 12 residues. The CDR3: CASTPANTEAFF. The CDR3, as DNA: TGTGCCAGCACCCCGGCGAACACTGAAGCTTTCTTT.

This clonotype was observed a few times. The V gene is TRBV15, the J gene TRBJ2-7; D unresolved. CDR1 LNHNV and CDR2 YYDKDF come from the germline V gene (reference sequence). The V end was cut by 3 bases, the J end by 0 bases, with 15 bases between. The CDR3 consists of 16 residues. CDR3 sequence (DNA): TGTGCCACCAGCAGCGAACCCGTTTTTAGCTCCTACGAGCAGTACGTC. Amino acids: CATSSEPVFSSYEQYV.

This rearrangement joins TRBV13 to TRBJ1-1; D unresolved. Trimming took 5 bases from V and 5 from J, leaving 18 bases between them. This CDR3 comprises 15 residues. In germline, CDR1 is PRHDT, CDR2 FYEKMQ (reference sequence). The CDR3 nucleotides read TGTGCCAGCAGCGAAGACTGGAGAGCGGGTACTGAAGCTTTCTTT. Its protein product is CASSEDWRAGTEAFF.

This clonotype was observed a few times. The CDR3 nucleotides are TGTGCCAGCAGTTTATCGGGAGGGGGTTGGACTGAAGCTTTCTTT. Translation gives CASSLSGGGWTEAFF. The J gene is TRBJ1-1, the V gene TRBV28, with a weak D call TRBD1 (6 bases). Germline lookup yields CDR1 MDHEN and CDR2 SYDVKM. The CDR3 totals 15 residues. V lost 1 base, J lost 5 bases, and 14 bases lay in between.

In nucleotides, the CDR3 is TGTGCCAGGAGCCCTCCGGGACAGACCTATGGCTACACCTTC. It codes for CARSPPGQTYGYTF. This chain links TRBV11-1 with TRBJ1-2, with 7 nucleotides matching TRBD1. The CDR3 spans 14 residues. Germline V gene data show CDR1 as SGHAT and CDR2 as FQDESV (reference sequence). The junction had 11 bases not matched to a gene; V was cut back by 9 bases and J by 4 bases.

In this sample, this clonotype turned up many times. The chain is built from TRBV7-9 and TRBJ2-4, with D maybe TRBD1 (6 bases). In germline, CDR1 is SEHNR, CDR2 FQNEAQ (reference sequence). With 5 bases removed from V and 0 bases from J, the gap between germline ends came to 11 bases. The CDR3 consists of 15 residues. The CDR3 loop is CASSPGTLAKNIQYF. The CDR3 coding sequence is TGTGCCAGCAGCCCCGGGACACTAGCCAAAAACATTCAGTACTTC.

This clonotype was detected only once. J is TRBJ1-1 and V is TRBV2; D is unresolved. Germline CDR1 reads SNHLY; CDR2 reads FYNNEI. The CDR3 consists of 11 residues. The V and J ends lost 7 bases and 5 bases respectively, with 8 bases between them. The CDR3 DNA follows: TGTGCCAGCATGCGGGCGACTGAAGCTTTCTTT. Translating it yields CASMRATEAFF. The full variable domain, with the rest looked up from reference TRBV2 and TRBJ1-1, is EPEVTQTPSHQVTQMGQEVILRCVPISNHLYFYWYRQILGQKVEFLVSFYNNEISEKSEIFDDQFSVERPDGSNFTLKIRSTKLEDSAMYFCASMRATEAFFGQGTRLTVV.

The chain joins TRBV5-1 to TRBJ1-1; 7 bases are shared with TRBD1. The V gene end was trimmed by 3 bases and the J gene end by 6 bases; junction bases not matched to a gene: 20. The CDR3 contains 18 residues. Germline CDR1 reads SGHRS; CDR2 reads YFSETQ. The CDR3 loop is CASSSPGGEGGRVAEAFF. CDR3 DNA: TGCGCCAGCAGCTCTCCAGGGGGTGAGGGGGGAAGAGTCGCTGAAGCTTTCTTT.

The chain has TRBV7-9 and TRBJ1-4, with D possibly matching TRBD1 (5 bases). Germline V gives CDR1 SEHNR, CDR2 FQNEAQ (reference sequence). V lost 4 bases and J lost 8, with 17 bases in between. CDR3 length equals 15 residues. Here the CDR3 reads CASSSRDPRLEKLFF. CDR3 nucleotide sequence: TGTGCCAGCAGCTCAAGGGACCCCCGCTTGGAAAAACTGTTTTTT.

The sample holds a few counts of this clonotype. The V and J genes are TRBV6-2 or TRBV6-3 and TRBJ1-5; 7 bases map to TRBD1. The germline gives CDR1 MNHEY, CDR2 SVGEGT. V was pared by 2 bases and J by 5 bases, with 9 bases of the junction left unmatched. This CDR3 is built from 16 residues. CDR3 nucleotides: TGTGCCAGCAGTTACACCGGACAGGCGGGGTATCAGCCCCAGCATTTT. Its protein product is CASSYTGQAGYQPQHF.

This clonotype was observed many times. V gene TRBV7-2 combines with J gene TRBJ2-3; TRBD2 might be the D (7 bases). Trimming removed 5 bases from V and 1 base from J, with 19 bases in between. Germline V CDR1 and CDR2: SGHTA, FQGNSA. The CDR3 covers 17 residues. CDR3 nucleotide sequence: TGTGCCAGCAGCCCCACGAGGGGGGGGGGTGGCACAGATACGCAGTATTTT. Translated: CASSPTRGGGGTDTQYF. The full variable domain, rest sourced from reference TRBV7-2 and TRBJ2-3, is GAGVSQSPSNKVTEKGKDVELRCDPISGHTALYWYRQSLGQGLEFLIYFQGNSAPDKSGLPSDRFSAERTGGSVSTLTIQRTQQEDSAVYLCASSPTRGGGGTDTQYFGPGTRLTVL.

The chain links TRBV4-3 to TRBJ2-2; possibly TRBD1 or TRBD2 for D (7 bases each). The CDR3 is 15 amino acids. The V and J ends lost 3 bases and 6 bases respectively, with 14 bases between them. The germline gives CDR1 LGHNA, CDR2 YSLEER. The CDR3 DNA reads TGCGCCAGCAGCCACCGACAGGGAGGGGCCGGGGAGCTGTTTTTT. The encoded protein is CASSHRQGGAGELFF.

This clonotype has more than one count but fewer than ten. The rearrangement uses TRBV12-3 or TRBV12-4 and TRBJ2-5; D uncertain. V shed 6 bases and J shed 8 bases, with 16 bases lying between them. The CDR3 is made up of 13 amino acids. CDR3 residues: CASSLSLEITQYF. The CDR3 nucleotides are TGTGCCAGCAGCTTATCCCTGGAGATAACCCAGTACTTC.